The clone carrying this TCR beta chain occurred many times. Its antigen is not identified. The data originate from a study of CD8 T cells in ankylosing spondylitis. Whole-study findings and limits: Clones linked with disease were CD8+ and fairly uncommon in the peripheral blood. Disease-linked clones were reportedly significantly enriched in matched ankylosing spondylitis synovial fluid. Among TCR beta sequences, a motif of eight highly homologous variants appeared characteristic of ankylosing spondylitis blood. Previous work reported some of these motif variants in the synovial fluid and blood of reactive arthritis.

The germline V and J ends were trimmed by 4 bases and 2 bases, with 21 bases remaining between them. There are 17 residues in the CDR3. Germline V gives CDR1 SGHRS, CDR2 YFSETQ. A quantitative 5'-RACE method, one with molecular barcodes, was used to make TCR beta libraries. TCRdb passed the 5' RACE reads through MiXCR, listing each CDR3 protein once. The sample consists of 75,000 to 95,000 distinct CDR3 sequences, about 9% of them appearing once. The clonotype was recovered from a male donor with ankylosing spondylitis. The chain uses TRBV5-1 and TRBJ1-1; D is uncertain. The specimen sequenced was blood, either unsorted or a sorted T cell fraction (not recorded which). CDR3 protein: CASSQVVQQETNTEAFF. DNA for the CDR3: TGCGCCAGCAGCCAGGTGGTACAGCAAGAGACCAACACTGAAGCTTTCTTT. Variable domain in full (rest from reference TRBV5-1 and TRBJ1-1): KAGVTQTPRYLIKTRGQQVTLSCSPISGHRSVSWYQQTPGQGLQFLFEYFSETQRNKGNFPGRFSGRQFSNSRSEMNVSTLELGDSALYLCASSQVVQQETNTEAFFGQGTRLTVV.